These 19 T cell receptor beta chains came from one sample sequenced in a study of blood T cell repertoires in COVID-19. The protocol was immunoSEQ multiplex PCR, while the TCRdb copy is restricted to in-frame clones and leaves out a portion. The sample lists around 200,000 clones; 86% were seen once. Sequenced input: peripheral blood. Receptor source: a man between 65 and 85 years old with active or convalescent COVID-19.

CDR3 sequence reads: CASSSTGYSPLHF. The CDR3 nucleotides are TGTGCCAGCAGCTCCACAGGGTATTCACCCCTCCACTTT. The chain combines TRBV7-2 with TRBJ1-6; a weak D match, TRBD1 (6 bases). Trimming took 4 bases from V and 8 from J, leaving 9 bases between them. The CDR3 consists of 13 residues. Germline V gives CDR1 SGHTA, CDR2 FQGNSA.

The rearrangement links TRBV5-4 to TRBJ1-1; D possibly corresponds to TRBD1 (5 bases). V lost 4 bases, J lost 2 bases, and 9 bases lay in between. This CDR3 has 13 residues. Germline V gives CDR1 SGHNT, CDR2 YYREEE (reference sequence). For the CDR3, the DNA is TGTGCCAGCAGCGCTACAGGTAACACTGAAGCTTTCTTT. Its protein is CASSATGNTEAFF.

The rearrangement joins TRBV5-1 to TRBJ1-3, with D perhaps TRBD1 (6 bases). From germline, CDR1 is SGHRS and CDR2 YFSETQ. The CDR3 runs to 15 residues. V was trimmed by 4 bases and J by 0 bases, leaving 11 bases between them. As DNA, the CDR3 is TGCGCCAGCAGCCCCGGACAGAGCTCTGGAAACACCATATATTTT. Its translation: CASSPGQSSGNTIYF.

J is TRBJ2-7 and V is TRBV29-1; 10 positions match TRBD2. Germline V gene sequence: CDR1 SQVTM, CDR2 ANQGSEA. The length of the CDR3 is 14 residues. V shed 6 bases, J shed 1 base, and the junction held 6 bases outside the gene matches. The chain's CDR3 is CSVLPSGRSYEQYF. Here the CDR3 DNA reads TGCAGCGTACTTCCTAGCGGGAGATCCTACGAGCAGTACTTC.

This chain connects TRBV29-1 to TRBJ2-7, with 9 bases matching TRBD1. V shed 7 bases and J 4 bases; nucleotides not matched to a gene: 5. Looked up from germline, CDR1 is SQVTM and CDR2 is ANQGSEA. This CDR3 is 12 amino acids long. Written as DNA, the CDR3 is TGCAGCGGCACGGGACAGGGATACGAGCAGTACTTC. Its protein is CSGTGQGYEQYF.

This rearrangement joins TRBV5-1 to TRBJ2-1, with 11 bases that match TRBD2. The trim removed 0 bases at V and 9 bases at J, leaving 8 bases unmatched. The CDR3 consists of 16 residues. Germline CDR1 and CDR2: SGHRS and YFSETQ. CDR3 sequence reads: CASSLGLAGGVGEQFF. The CDR3 DNA is TGCGCCAGCAGCTTGGGGCTAGCGGGAGGAGTCGGTGAGCAGTTCTTC.

This clone was observed a handful of times. The chain links TRBV12-3 or TRBV12-4 to TRBJ1-1; D ambiguous. There are 13 residues in the CDR3. Trimming pared 4 bases from V and 0 bases from J, leaving 6 bases between. The CDR3 DNA is TGTGCCAGCAGTTCAACAATGAACACTGAAGCTTTCTTT. Translating it yields CASSSTMNTEAFF.

The CDR3 reads CATSSPAEGDRRLIAFF. Written as DNA, the CDR3 is TGTGCCACCAGCAGCCCAGCAGAGGGGGACCGCCGGTTGATAGCTTTCTTT. This chain joins TRBV15 and TRBJ1-1; D is perhaps TRBD1 (6 bases). The CDR3 is made up of 17 amino acids. Germline V gene data show CDR1 as LNHNV and CDR2 as YYDKDF (reference sequence). V shed 3 bases and J shed 10 bases, with 27 bases lying between them.

V usage is TRBV29-1 and J usage is TRBJ2-3; 7 positions agree with TRBD1. The length of the CDR3 is 13 residues. Germline CDR1 reads SQVTM; CDR2 reads ANQGSEA. Unmatched junction bases numbered 7, after V lost 5 bases and J lost 5 bases. The CDR3 DNA sequence: TGCAGCGTTAGACAGGGCAGGAAAGATACGCAGTATTTT. It yields the protein CSVRQGRKDTQYF.

The chain recombines TRBV2 with TRBJ2-7; 10 nucleotides agree with TRBD1. The CDR3 length is 14 residues. CDR1 is SNHLY and CDR2 is FYNNEI in the germline V gene. Germline trimming cut 11 bases from V and 2 bases from J; bases unmatched to any gene: 9. CDR3 amino acids: CASAGGTGAYEQYF. The CDR3 DNA reads as TGTGCCTCGGCCGGGGGGACAGGGGCCTACGAGCAGTACTTC.

The chain employs TRBV5-4 and TRBJ1-1; D might be TRBD1 (6 bases). Trimming took 5 bases from V and 4 from J, leaving 12 bases between them. The CDR3 length is 13 residues. Per the germline V gene, CDR1 is SGHNT and CDR2 is YYREEE (reference sequence). The CDR3 bases are TGTGCCAGCAGTCTGGGCAGGGGCACTGAAGCTTTCTTT. This codes for CASSLGRGTEAFF.

This rearrangement joins TRBV7-6 to TRBJ1-1; tentatively, D is TRBD1 (5 bases). CDR1 and CDR2 (germline): SGHVS, FNYEAQ. CDR3 size: 15 residues. Trimming left V 6 bases short and J 4 bases short, with 18 bases between. The CDR3 region is CASRAWSGEGTEAFF. CDR3 coding DNA: TGTGCCAGCAGAGCCTGGTCGGGGGAGGGCACTGAAGCTTTCTTT. Complete variable domain (other parts from reference TRBV7-6 and TRBJ1-1): GAGVSQSPRYKVTKRGQDVALRCDPISGHVSLYWYRQALGQGPEFLTYFNYEAQQDKSGLPNDRFSAERPEGSISTLTIQRTEQRDSAMYRCASRAWSGEGTEAFFGQGTRLTVV.

The J gene is TRBJ1-4, the V gene TRBV19; a weak D match, TRBD1 (6 bases). CDR1 and CDR2 from the germline V gene are LNHDA and SQIVND (reference sequence). This CDR3 contains 14 residues. V was cut by 6 bases and J by 0 bases, with 8 bases left in between. The CDR3 nucleotides are TGTGCCAGTAGGAACAGGGCAACTAATGAAAAACTGTTTTTT. Translation gives CASRNRATNEKLFF.

The rearrangement links TRBV2 to TRBJ1-5, with D tentatively TRBD1 (5 bases). V lost 10 bases to trimming and J lost 0 bases, with 13 bases between them. The CDR3 totals 14 residues. Germline V gene sequence: CDR1 SNHLY, CDR2 FYNNEI. The CDR3 loop is CATSGLTSNQPQHF. The CDR3 nucleotides are TGTGCCACTTCGGGACTGACTAGCAATCAGCCCCAGCATTTT.

The chain couples TRBV29-1 to TRBJ1-5, with 7 nucleotides matching TRBD1. The CDR3 runs 13 residues. Germline CDR1 reads SQVTM; CDR2 reads ANQGSEA. V gave up 8 bases and J gave up 7 bases; unmatched junction bases: 11. The CDR3 spells CSPEGTGQQPQHF. The CDR3 DNA reads TGCAGCCCCGAGGGTACGGGACAGCAGCCCCAGCATTTT.

This rearrangement joins TRBV2 to TRBJ2-7; possibly TRBD1 for D (6 bases). V gave up 1 base and J gave up 8 bases, with 9 bases separating them. CDR1 and CDR2 from the germline V gene are SNHLY and FYNNEI. The CDR3 has 12 residues. The CDR3 DNA reads as TGTGCCAGCAGTGAAGGCAGGGGTAAGCAGTACTTC. As protein: CASSEGRGKQYF.

The chain joins TRBV7-8 to TRBJ2-6; 8 bases are a match to TRBD1. The CDR3 contains 18 residues. CDR1 is SGHVS, CDR2 FQNEAQ, per germline. Trimming took 2 bases from V and 0 from J; bases not matched to a gene: 6. CDR3: CASSLNGQGSSGANVLTF. Written as DNA, the CDR3 is TGTGCCAGCAGCTTAAACGGACAGGGAAGCTCTGGGGCCAACGTCCTGACTTTC.

The gene calls are TRBV11-2 and TRBJ1-3; D call uncertain. CDR1 and CDR2 from the germline V gene are SGHAT and FQNNGV. V dropped 0 bases and J dropped 4 bases, with 4 bases sitting between them. The CDR3 totals 13 residues. DNA for the CDR3: TGTGCCAGCAGCTTAGACAGAGGAAACACCATATATTTT. Protein product: CASSLDRGNTIYF.

This sequence joins TRBV7-9 and TRBJ2-1; 12 nucleotides align to TRBD1. Germline trimming cut 3 bases from V and 3 bases from J; bases unmatched to any gene: 6. The germline V gene has CDR1 SEHNR and CDR2 FQNEAQ (reference sequence). CDR3 length equals 17 residues. This chain's CDR3 is CASSLGQGAVVYNEQFF. For the CDR3, the DNA is TGTGCCAGCAGCTTGGGACAGGGGGCGGTGGTCTACAATGAGCAGTTCTTC.